This TCR beta chain came from a study of T cells in Graves' hyperthyroidism and ophthalmopathy (dated by TCRdb to the late 2010s). For the wider study: Peripheral blood samples were taken at the time of initial diagnosis, prior to any treatment. In roughly six Graves' hyperthyroidism patients, the study also compared T-cell repertoires from thyroid tissue with T-cell repertoires from blood. The 90 to 100 discovery patients were randomly divided into training and test sets at a 7:3 ratio. According to the paper, TCR Vbeta CDR3 sequencing was carried out on around 140 peripheral blood samples, which came from 40 to 45 ophthalmopathy, approximately 72 hyperthyroidism and around 17 progressor patients. Prospective prediction of ophthalmopathy was tested in an independent validation cohort of approximately 19 hyperthyroidism patients and 17 patients who later progressed to ophthalmopathy. Once sampling was done, hyperthyroidism patients were given methimazole at a starting dose of 30 mg daily, whereas ophthalmopathy patients were given high-dose intravenous methylprednisolone. TCR V-J signatures able to tell the groups apart were searched for in a discovery cohort of around 95 patients, of whom more than 40 had Graves' ophthalmopathy and roughly 59 had stable Graves' hyperthyroidism. General findings and caveats noted by the study authors: In validation, the model predicted progression to ophthalmopathy a median of 6.5 months before onset, with roughly 70% sensitivity and 72.22% specificity. In cross-validation, a model built on a 13 V-J signature told ophthalmopathy apart from stable hyperthyroidism with 87.88% sensitivity and around 83% specificity, and in testing the same model reached 80%/75%. Blood samples also contained most of the expanded thyroid clonotypes (frequency above 0.001), which suggests that blood repertoires may reflect thyroid immune responses. Sample size was not statistically predetermined, and investigators were not blinded to group allocation.

Hyperthyroidism patients were newly diagnosed, with disease duration under 2 months, and aged 18 to 65 years. Any patient with an uncontrolled infection, another autoimmune disease, pregnancy or lactation was excluded. Clinical symptoms, serum thyroxine and TRAb, thyroid ultrasound, and orbital computed tomography formed the basis for the diagnoses. Blood from progressor patients was drawn when they were first diagnosed with hyperthyroidism, before any ophthalmopathy symptoms appeared. Ficoll-Paque density gradient centrifugation was used to isolate PBMCs from 9.5 to 10 ml of fresh peripheral blood. Progressor patients were initially diagnosed with Graves' hyperthyroidism and developed ophthalmopathy during follow-up. Total RNA was extracted with Trizol reagent, and quality was checked on an Agilent 2100 Bioanalyzer. This clonotype was counted at least ten times. Its specific antigen is unknown. No much larger clonotype is one base removed from it; base qualities were not supplied.

The TCR beta CDR3 regions were amplified from the RNA transcripts. For the first round of RT-PCR on the TCR CDR3, the HTBI primer set was used together with the Qiagen OneStep RT-PCR kit. Libraries were constructed in a second round of multiplex PCR, after which size selection and purification were carried out. The libraries were sequenced on an Illumina HiSeq2000 using paired-end 100 bp reads. On the study's bioinformatics: SOAPnuke was used to process the raw data, with reads discarded if the reads contained adapters or uncalled bases, had a mean Phred below 15, or lacked an exact constant-primer or identifier match. COPE v1.2.5 was used to merge the high-quality paired reads, and each unique nucleotide sequence was defined as a clonotype. MiTCR v1.1 was used to align the clonotypes against IMGT TRBV, TRBD and TRBJ reference segments. The analysis was restricted to V-J combinations with a frequency above 0.0001, which together covered 99.2% of the repertoires. The TCS score was defined as the ratio of F50 (clonal expansion) to E x V (chaos), calculated using BLOSUM62-based TCRdist between CDR3 peptides within each V-J. Welch's t-statistics and random forest reduced roughly 530 V-J features to around 14, which were used in a naive Bayes classifier (R e1071). TCRdb reran the public reads through fastp at Q25 and MiXCR, keeping productive beta chains. Records with the same CDR3 protein are collapsed into one entry carrying the most frequent genes and DNA. V and J calls and clone size were set by TCRdb, not the authors. For this sample there are 730,000 or so distinct CDR3 sequences; roughly a sixth appear just once. The ten biggest clones cover approximately 16% of the sample.

This TCR derives from a woman between 50 and 59 years old with Graves' hyperthyroidism that later progressed to Graves' ophthalmopathy. Sequenced input: blood.

This receptor has the CDR3 CASSSEGAGYSPLHF. Here is the DNA: TGTGCCAGCAGCTCAGAGGGGGCCGGGTATTCACCCCTCCACTTT. In this chain, TRBV11-2 is recombined with TRBJ1-6, and TRBD1 matches 7 of the central bases. Compared with germline, V lacks 4 bases and J lacks 8 bases; bases without a gene match: 8. CDR1 and CDR2 (SGHAT, FQNNGV) derive from the germline V gene. The CDR3 sequence holds 15 residues, the cysteine and phenylalanine included. Just CDR3 DNA is preserved here, 45 bases in frame from base 1.